These T cell receptor beta chains were read from a single sample in a study of T cells in Graves' hyperthyroidism and ophthalmopathy. Via MiXCR, TCRdb re-called the multiplex PCR reads, giving one row per CDR3 protein. The data show 650,000 to 850,000 distinct CDR3 sequences, about 17% seen once. The sequencing sample was made of blood. The source of these receptors is a woman aged 45 to 65 with Graves' hyperthyroidism that later progressed to Graves' ophthalmopathy. Both conserved end residues are trimmed from each CDR3. Each record gives: J gene, clone size, V gene, CDR3 protein. Rows may omit the clone size; those that give it use once, few, many or a size class.

J gene: TRBJ2-5; clone size: many; V gene: TRBV27; CDR3 protein: ASSLAPYQETQY
J gene: TRBJ1-5; clone size: NA; V gene: TRBV11-2; CDR3 protein: ASSRDDYSNQPQH
J gene: TRBJ1-1; clone size: many; V gene: TRBV20-1; CDR3 protein: SAESARTSNTEAF
J gene: TRBJ2-5; clone size: NA; V gene: TRBV9; CDR3 protein: ASSVGWYGQETQY
J gene: TRBJ1-4; clone size: few; V gene: TRBV15; CDR3 protein: ATSRGTGAGEKLF
J gene: TRBJ2-1; clone size: many; V gene: TRBV11-2; CDR3 protein: ASSFGESEQF
J gene: TRBJ2-1; clone size: NA; V gene: TRBV20-1; CDR3 protein: SATGRGVNEQF
J gene: TRBJ1-2; clone size: few; V gene: TRBV19; CDR3 protein: ASSFPTGAGIYGYT
J gene: TRBJ2-6; clone size: few; V gene: TRBV6-1; CDR3 protein: ASRSQVGGANVLT
J gene: TRBJ2-7; clone size: NA; V gene: TRBV27; CDR3 protein: ASRYTGTGSYEQY
J gene: TRBJ1-1; clone size: NA; V gene: TRBV9; CDR3 protein: ASSVYLSTEAF
J gene: TRBJ1-2; clone size: many; V gene: TRBV12-3/TRBV12-4; CDR3 protein: ASSRAGRYGYT
J gene: TRBJ2-5; clone size: many; V gene: TRBV7-2; CDR3 protein: ASSSGLAGIQETQY
J gene: TRBJ1-1; clone size: NA; V gene: TRBV7-7; CDR3 protein: ASSLQVGTPREAF
J gene: TRBJ2-5; clone size: many; V gene: TRBV20-1; CDR3 protein: SAEDEGGLGSETQY
J gene: TRBJ1-6; clone size: NA; V gene: TRBV15; CDR3 protein: ATGGGSTYNSPLH
J gene: TRBJ1-2; clone size: many; V gene: TRBV15; CDR3 protein: ATSRGDGYGYT
J gene: TRBJ2-1; clone size: NA; V gene: TRBV3-1; CDR3 protein: ASSQDASGSGEQF
J gene: TRBJ2-2; clone size: NA; V gene: TRBV18; CDR3 protein: ASSPFSEGANTGELF
J gene: TRBJ1-5; clone size: few; V gene: TRBV6-6; CDR3 protein: ASSYSKRPNQPQH
J gene: TRBJ2-1; clone size: NA; V gene: TRBV9; CDR3 protein: ASSVLAGGVYNEQF
J gene: TRBJ2-7; clone size: NA; V gene: TRBV5-6; CDR3 protein: ASIEGQASYEQY
J gene: TRBJ1-1; clone size: many; V gene: TRBV20-1; CDR3 protein: SARDAQGATEAF
J gene: TRBJ1-1; clone size: many; V gene: TRBV6-1; CDR3 protein: ASSTGQREAF
J gene: TRBJ1-6; clone size: few; V gene: TRBV11-1; CDR3 protein: ASSSQGHNSPLH
J gene: TRBJ2-1; clone size: few; V gene: TRBV20-1; CDR3 protein: SASPLPNAQF
J gene: TRBJ2-1; clone size: many; V gene: TRBV12-3/TRBV12-4; CDR3 protein: ASRPGTGVGAEQF
J gene: TRBJ1-2; clone size: few; V gene: TRBV7-8; CDR3 protein: ASSPSEWGSYGYT
J gene: TRBJ1-1; clone size: many; V gene: TRBV5-5; CDR3 protein: ASSLATYRGTEAF